This T cell receptor beta chain was retrieved from a study of cytomegalovirus exposure and HLA in healthy donors. Notes on the study in general: Despite most TCR sequences being rare, some public TCRs occurred in many donors.

This CDR3 region has 17 residues. Germline V lookup: CDR1 SEHNR, CDR2 FQNEAQ (reference sequence). The ends were cut back, 5 bases at V and 4 bases at J, with 23 bases in the middle. On this clone itself: Antigen: not known.

PCR primers comprised 60 Vbeta and 13 Jbeta primers. Profiling relied on immunoSEQ multiplex PCR, and the TCRdb table lists in-frame clones only, not all of them. This sample has approximately 140,000 clones, with 80% found just once. The sample consisted of PBMCs. The rearrangement uses TRBV7-9 and TRBJ1-1; weak D call: TRBD1 (6 bases). The origin of this receptor is a woman between 35 and 50 years old in good health and CMV-seronegative. In DNA, the CDR3 is TGTGCCAGCAGCCCGATAGGGGGTGCAGGGTGGGGCACTGAAGCTTTCTTT. Protein sequence: CASSPIGGAGWGTEAFF.